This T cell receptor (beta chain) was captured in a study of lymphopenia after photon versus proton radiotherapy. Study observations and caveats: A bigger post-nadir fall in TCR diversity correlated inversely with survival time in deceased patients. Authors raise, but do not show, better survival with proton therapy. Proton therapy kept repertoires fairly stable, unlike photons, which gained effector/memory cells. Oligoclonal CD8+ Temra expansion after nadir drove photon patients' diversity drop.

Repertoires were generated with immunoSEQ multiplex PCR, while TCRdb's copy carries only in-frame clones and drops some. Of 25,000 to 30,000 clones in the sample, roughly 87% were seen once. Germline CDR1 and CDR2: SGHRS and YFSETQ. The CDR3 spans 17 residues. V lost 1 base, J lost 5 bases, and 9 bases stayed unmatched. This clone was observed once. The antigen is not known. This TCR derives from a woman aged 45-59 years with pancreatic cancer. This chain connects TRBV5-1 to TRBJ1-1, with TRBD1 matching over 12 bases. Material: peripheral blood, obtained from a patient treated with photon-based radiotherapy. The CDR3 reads CASSLSGTGGETTEAFF. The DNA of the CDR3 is TGCGCCAGCAGCTTGTCGGGGACAGGGGGCGAGACGACTGAAGCTTTCTTT.